Shown below are 21 T cell receptor beta chains from a single sample sequenced in a study of blood T cell repertoires in COVID-19. Method: immunoSEQ multiplex PCR; TCRdb's copy keeps in-frame clones and lacks some. The table shows 55,000 to 80,000 clones, with over 65% occurring only once. Sequencing was done on a sample of peripheral blood. These receptors were taken from a woman older than 75 with acute or convalescent COVID-19.

CDR3 DNA: TGTGCCAGCAGACTACTCGGAAACACCATATATTTT. Translating it yields CASRLLGNTIYF. This chain joins TRBV12-3 or TRBV12-4 and TRBJ1-3; D is undetermined. With 6 bases removed from V and 4 bases from J, the gap between germline ends came to 7 bases. The CDR3 runs 12 residues.

The chain combines TRBV15 with TRBJ1-5, with D possibly being TRBD1 (6 bases). Trimming left V 0 bases short and J 4 bases short, with 13 bases between. The CDR3 loop spans 16 amino acids. CDR1 LNHNV and CDR2 YYDKDF come from the germline V gene (reference sequence). The CDR3 DNA follows: TGTGCCACCAGCAGAGACCCGACAGGCAGGAATCAGCCCCAGCATTTT. It encodes CATSRDPTGRNQPQHF. The whole variable domain, remainder taken from reference TRBV15 and TRBJ1-5, is DAMVIQNPRYQVTQFGKPVTLSCSQTLNHNVMYWYQQKSSQAPKLLFHYYDKDFNNEADTPDNFQSRRPNTSFCFLDIRSPGLGDTAMYLCATSRDPTGRNQPQHFGDGTRLSIL.

This clone was seen once. The V and J genes are TRBV24-1 and TRBJ1-1, with no clear D. The CDR3 runs 12 residues. Looked up from germline, CDR1 is KGHDR and CDR2 is SFDVKD. The V gene lost 3 bases and the J gene lost 7 bases, with 8 bases spanning the gap. Here the CDR3 DNA reads TGTGCCACCAGTGATCCCCCAGGTGAAGCTTTCTTT. Its translation: CATSDPPGEAFF.

The gene calls are TRBV3-1 (or the pseudogene TRBV3-2) and TRBJ2-7, with D possibly being TRBD1 (6 bases). The V end lost 4 bases, the J end lost 9 bases, and 13 bases lay between the germline ends. The CDR3 length is 12 residues. Looked up from germline, CDR1 is LGHDT and CDR2 is YNNKEL (reference sequence). CDR3 sequence: CASSRTGSGQYF. The CDR3 region has the DNA TGTGCCAGCAGCCGCACAGGGTCCGGGCAGTACTTC.

The chain has TRBV11-2 and TRBJ2-3; 9 nucleotides agree with TRBD2. The CDR3 covers 12 residues. Per the germline V gene, CDR1 is SGHAT and CDR2 is FQNNGV. V lost 7 bases, J lost 8 bases, and 4 bases stayed unmatched. The CDR3 sequence is CASTSSGSTQYF. In DNA, the CDR3 is TGTGCCAGCACTAGTAGCGGGAGTACGCAGTATTTT.

This chain uses TRBV9 with TRBJ2-1, with 12 bases matching TRBD2. Germline trimming cut 3 bases from V and 9 bases from J; bases unmatched to any gene: 7. The germline V gene encodes CDR1 SGDLS and CDR2 YYNGEE. The length of the CDR3 is 15 residues. The CDR3 spells CASSAGTSGLGEQFF. CDR3 bases: TGTGCCAGCAGCGCCGGGACTAGCGGGTTAGGTGAGCAGTTCTTC.

This clone showed up just a few times. The rearrangement joins TRBV2 to TRBJ2-1; D uncertain. Germline V gene lookup returns CDR1 SNHLY and CDR2 FYNNEI. V lost 4 bases and J lost 8, with 12 bases in between. CDR3 length: 13 residues. The CDR3 sequence is CASSVEAMYEQFF. CDR3 DNA: TGTGCCAGCAGTGTTGAAGCTATGTATGAGCAGTTCTTC.

The genes are TRBV6-5 and TRBJ2-7; 8 bases fit TRBD1. Looked up from germline, CDR1 is MNHEY and CDR2 is SVGAGI. After removal of 6 bases from V and 2 bases from J, the junction contained 9 bases not matched to a gene. This CDR3 is built from 15 residues. The CDR3 region is CASRRAGQVPYEQYF. The CDR3 DNA reads as TGTGCCAGCAGGCGTGCGGGACAGGTCCCCTACGAGCAGTACTTC.

V gene TRBV5-6 combines with J gene TRBJ1-1; D possibly corresponds to TRBD1 (5 bases). The CDR3 runs to 14 residues. CDR1 and CDR2 (germline): SGHDT, YYEEEE. Trimming took 1 base from V and 0 from J, leaving 7 bases between them. CDR3 bases: TGTGCCAGCAGCTTGACAGGAGTGAACACTGAAGCTTTCTTT. Residues: CASSLTGVNTEAFF.

This chain uses TRBV19 with TRBJ2-4; 9 nucleotides align to TRBD1. The CDR3 runs 15 residues. CDR1 and CDR2 (germline): LNHDA, SQIVND (reference sequence). V shed 8 bases and J 2 bases; nucleotides not matched to a gene: 7. CDR3 loop: CASAPQGATKNIQYF. Written as DNA, the CDR3 is TGTGCCAGTGCACCACAGGGGGCAACCAAAAACATTCAGTACTTC.

The table lists this clone with a count of one. The gene calls are TRBV5-1 and TRBJ1-5; TRBD1 aligns across 7 bases. With 0 bases clipped from V and 7 bases from J, the junction kept 7 bases outside the gene matches. This CDR3 region has 15 residues. CDR1 is SGHRS and CDR2 is YFSETQ in the germline V gene. The CDR3 DNA sequence: TGCGCCAGCAGCTTGGAACCAGGGGGAGGACAGCCCCAGCATTTT. Residues: CASSLEPGGGQPQHF.

This clone was counted only a few times. The CDR3 bases are TGTGCCAGCAGCTTAGGGCAGGGACCCCTCCACTTT. Translated: CASSLGQGPLHF. The rearrangement uses TRBV7-2 and TRBJ1-6, with a tentative D call TRBD1 (5 bases). CDR3 size: 12 residues. The V gene's germline CDR1 is SGHTA and CDR2 FQGNSA. Trimming cost V 1 base and J 12 bases, with 7 bases left between them.

CDR3: CASRRGQVNEQFF. In DNA form, the CDR3 reads TGTGCCAGCAGAAGAGGACAGGTCAATGAGCAGTTCTTC. The J gene is TRBJ2-1, the V gene TRBV6-6; 7 bases line up with TRBD1. The CDR3 runs 13 residues. V trimming: 6 bases; J trimming: 6 bases; junction bases outside the gene matches: 5. Germline V gene lookup returns CDR1 MNHNY and CDR2 SVGAGI (reference sequence).

V usage is TRBV19 and J usage is TRBJ1-1; 8 bases are shared with TRBD1. The V gene end was trimmed by 5 bases and the J gene end by 5 bases; junction bases not matched to a gene: 10. Germline V lookup: CDR1 LNHDA, CDR2 SQIVND (reference sequence). The CDR3 totals 15 residues. The CDR3, as DNA: TGTGCCAGTAGTCGGCCAGGGGGCTTGTCGACTGAAGCTTTCTTT. This encodes CASSRPGGLSTEAFF.

This chain uses TRBV5-6 with TRBJ2-3; D remains ambiguous. V lost 4 bases and J lost 8, with 11 bases in between. The germline CDR1 and CDR2 sequences are SGHDT and YYEEEE. This CDR3 contains 12 residues. The CDR3 bases are TGTGCCAGCAGCCCATCCGGAGCTACGCAGTATTTT. This translates into CASSPSGATQYF.

A word on this clone: The junction shows a germline mismatch at one end, possibly a read error. The rearrangement uses TRBV18 and TRBJ1-1, with TRBD1 identical over 10 bases. CDR3 size: 14 residues. Germline V gene lookup returns CDR1 KGHSH and CDR2 LQKENI. The CDR3 DNA is TGTGCCAGCTCACCACCTGGGGACAGGGGTAATTTTGTCTTT. Translating it yields CASSPPGDRGNFVF.

V usage is TRBV7-7 and J usage is TRBJ2-5; 10 bases match TRBD2. Germline V gene data show CDR1 as SSHAT and CDR2 as FNYEAQ (reference sequence). This CDR3 has 17 residues. With V trimmed by 0 bases and J by 4 bases, 8 bases remained unmatched. The CDR3 reads CASSLATSGTQGETQYF. The CDR3 DNA is TGTGCCAGCAGCTTAGCAACTAGCGGGACTCAGGGAGAGACCCAGTACTTC.

The chain carries TRBV29-1 and TRBJ2-1, with a possible D match to TRBD2 (6 bases). Trimming removed 7 bases from V and 10 bases from J, with 11 bases in between. This CDR3 is built from 10 residues. CDR1 SQVTM and CDR2 ANQGSEA come from the germline V gene. The CDR3 reads CSGTISEQFF. Written as DNA, the CDR3 is TGCAGCGGGACTATTTCCGAGCAGTTCTTC.

The V gene is TRBV27, the J gene TRBJ1-1, with TRBD1 as a possible D gene (5 bases). This CDR3 spans 13 amino acids. Germline V gene data show CDR1 as MNHEY and CDR2 as SMNVEV (reference sequence). Trimming removed 6 bases from V and 2 bases from J, with 10 bases in between. The CDR3 reads CASRTTANTEAFF. CDR3 in DNA: TGTGCCAGCAGGACGACAGCTAACACTGAAGCTTTCTTT.

This clone has a handful of counts. The chain links TRBV7-2 to TRBJ1-1; tentatively, D is TRBD1 (6 bases). The germline gives CDR1 SGHTA, CDR2 FQGNSA. CDR3 size: 13 residues. Between the trimmed V and J ends, which lost 1 base and 7 bases, there was a span of 10 bases. CDR3 nucleotides: TGTGCCAGCAGCTTAGAGGGGGACGTTGAAGCTTTCTTT. It codes for CASSLEGDVEAFF.

This clone was detected once. The chain carries TRBV5-4 and TRBJ2-1, with D maybe TRBD1 (5 bases). The CDR3 extends over 15 amino acids. Trimming took off 4 bases at V and 2 bases at J, with 13 bases between the two ends. The germline V gene has CDR1 SGHNT and CDR2 YYREEE (reference sequence). CDR3 sequence: CASSVTERTYNEQFF. The CDR3 DNA follows: TGTGCCAGCAGCGTGACAGAGCGAACCTACAATGAGCAGTTCTTC.